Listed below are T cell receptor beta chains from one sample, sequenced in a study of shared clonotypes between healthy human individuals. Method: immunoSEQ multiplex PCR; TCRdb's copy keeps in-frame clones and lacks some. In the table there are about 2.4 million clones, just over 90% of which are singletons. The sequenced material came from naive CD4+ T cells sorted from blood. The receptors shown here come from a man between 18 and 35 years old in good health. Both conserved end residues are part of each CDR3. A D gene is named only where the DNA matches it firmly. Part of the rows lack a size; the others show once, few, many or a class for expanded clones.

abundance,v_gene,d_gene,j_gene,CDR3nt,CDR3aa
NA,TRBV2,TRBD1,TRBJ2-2,TGTGCCGGGGCCCCCGGGACAGGGGGCACCGGGGAGCTGTTTTTT,CAGAPGTGGTGELFF
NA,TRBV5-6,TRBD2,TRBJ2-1,TGTGCCAGCAGCATTAGACCGGGACTAGCGGGACCCAATGAGCAGTTCTTC,CASSIRPGLAGPNEQFF
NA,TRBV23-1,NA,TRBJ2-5,TGCGCCAACCGCAAGAAGGTCATAAAGACCCAGTACTTC,CANRKKVIKTQYF
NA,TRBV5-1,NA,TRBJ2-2,TGCGCCAGCAGCTCTATCCTCGGGGGAAATACCGGGGAGCTGTTTTTT,CASSSILGGNTGELFF
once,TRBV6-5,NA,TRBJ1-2,TGTGCCAGCAGTTCATCACGAGACGGGAACTATGGCTACACCTTC,CASSSSRDGNYGYTF
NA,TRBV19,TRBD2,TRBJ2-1,TGTGCCAGTAGTATCTCCGGGACTAGCGTCGATGAGCAGTTCTTC,CASSISGTSVDEQFF
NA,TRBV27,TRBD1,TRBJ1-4,TGTGCCAGCAGGACAGGGAATAATGAAAAACTGTTTTTT,CASRTGNNEKLFF
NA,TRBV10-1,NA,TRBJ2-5,TGCGCCAGCAGTGAGAATCAGCAAGAGACCCAGTACTTC,CASSENQQETQYF
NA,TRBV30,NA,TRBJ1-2,TGTGCCTGGAGCGCGGGACAATTATGGGCTATTACTAGGGGCTACACCTTC,CAWSAGQLWAITRGYTF
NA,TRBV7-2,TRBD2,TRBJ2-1,TGTGCCAGCAGCCCGGGACTAGCGGGGTACAATGAGCAGTTCTTC,CASSPGLAGYNEQFF
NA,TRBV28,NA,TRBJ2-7,TGTGCCAGCAACCCCCAGGGATCCGTGCACGAGCAGTACTTC,CASNPQGSVHEQYF
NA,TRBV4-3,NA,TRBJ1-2,TGCGCCAGCAGCCAAGAGGGGTCAATAGGCTACACCTTC,CASSQEGSIGYTF
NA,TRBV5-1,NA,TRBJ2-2,TGCGCCAGCAGCATGGACAACACCGGGGAGCTGTTTTTT,CASSMDNTGELFF
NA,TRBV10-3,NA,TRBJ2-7,TGTGCCATCAGTGACAGGGGCGGCCACGAGCAGTACTTC,CAISDRGGHEQYF
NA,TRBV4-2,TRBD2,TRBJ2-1,TGTGCCAGCAGACACCTGTCGGGGGGGCTTAATGAGCAGTTCTTC,CASRHLSGGLNEQFF
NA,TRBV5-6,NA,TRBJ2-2,TGTGCCAGCAGCTTGGCGGGACACCAGAACACCGGGGAGCTGTTTTTT,CASSLAGHQNTGELFF
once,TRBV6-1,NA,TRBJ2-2,TGTGCCAGCAGTGACTGGAGTGCCGGGACCGGGGAGCTGTTTTTT,CASSDWSAGTGELFF
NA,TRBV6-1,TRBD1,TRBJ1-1,TGTGCCAGCAGCGGACAGGGGGGATTCTCTGAAGCTTTCTTT,CASSGQGGFSEAFF
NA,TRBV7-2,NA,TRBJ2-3,TGTGCCAGCAGCCCTGGCCGGTTGGATACGCAGTATTTT,CASSPGRLDTQYF